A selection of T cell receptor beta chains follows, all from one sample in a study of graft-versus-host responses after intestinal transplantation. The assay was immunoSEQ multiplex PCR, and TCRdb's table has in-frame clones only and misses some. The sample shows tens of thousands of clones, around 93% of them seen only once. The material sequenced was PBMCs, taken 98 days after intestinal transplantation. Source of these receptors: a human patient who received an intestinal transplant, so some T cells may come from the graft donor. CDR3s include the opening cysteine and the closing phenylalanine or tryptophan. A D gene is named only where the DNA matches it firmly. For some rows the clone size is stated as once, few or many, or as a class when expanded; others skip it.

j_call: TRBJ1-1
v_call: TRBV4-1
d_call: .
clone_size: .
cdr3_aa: CASSQEGGEDTEAFF
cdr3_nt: TGCGCCAGCAGCCAAGAAGGGGGGGAGGACACTGAAGCTTTCTTT

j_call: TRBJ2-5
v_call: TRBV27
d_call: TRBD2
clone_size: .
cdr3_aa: CASSLFGGNPETQYF
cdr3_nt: TGTGCCAGCAGTTTATTCGGGGGGAATCCAGAGACCCAGTACTTC

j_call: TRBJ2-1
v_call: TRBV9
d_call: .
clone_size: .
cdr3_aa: CASSPGLQQFF
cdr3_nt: TGTGCCAGCAGCCCGGGCCTCCAGCAGTTCTTC

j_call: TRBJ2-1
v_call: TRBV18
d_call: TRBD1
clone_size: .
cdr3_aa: CASSRPGGHNNEQFF
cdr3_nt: TGTGCCAGCTCACGACCAGGGGGTCATAACAATGAGCAGTTCTTC

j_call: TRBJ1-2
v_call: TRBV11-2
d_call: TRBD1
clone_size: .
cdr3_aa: CASSSITGQRLLNYGYTF
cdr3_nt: TGTGCCAGCAGCTCGATCACGGGACAGCGACTTCTTAACTATGGCTACACCTTC

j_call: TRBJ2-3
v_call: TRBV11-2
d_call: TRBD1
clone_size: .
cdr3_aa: CASSLDSGQGVDTQYF
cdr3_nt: TGTGCCAGCAGCTTAGACTCGGGACAGGGCGTAGATACGCAGTATTTT

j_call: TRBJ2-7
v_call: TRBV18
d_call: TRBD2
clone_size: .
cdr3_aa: CASSPIAGNYEQYF
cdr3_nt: TGTGCCAGCTCACCCATAGCGGGAAACTACGAGCAGTACTTC

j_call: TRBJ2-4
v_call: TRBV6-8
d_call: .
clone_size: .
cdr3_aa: CASSCPGSPGAKNIQYF
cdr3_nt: TGTGCCAGCAGTTGCCCCGGATCCCCCGGGGCCAAAAACATTCAGTACTTC

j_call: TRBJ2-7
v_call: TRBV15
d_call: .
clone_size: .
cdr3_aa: CATSRDKGLATSKYEQYF
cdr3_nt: TGTGCCACCAGCAGAGATAAAGGGCTAGCGACTTCAAAGTACGAGCAGTACTTC

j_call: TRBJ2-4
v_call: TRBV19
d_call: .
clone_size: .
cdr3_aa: CASSIDNSGAKNIQYF
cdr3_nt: TGTGCCAGTAGTATAGATAATAGCGGAGCCAAAAACATTCAGTACTTC

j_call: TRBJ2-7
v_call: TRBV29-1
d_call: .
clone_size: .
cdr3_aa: CSVVEGPYEQYF
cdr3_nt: TGCAGCGTTGTAGAGGGGCCCTACGAGCAGTACTTC

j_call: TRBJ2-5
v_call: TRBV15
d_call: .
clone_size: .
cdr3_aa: CATSPRGLVHEETQYF
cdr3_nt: TGTGCCACCAGCCCTCGCGGACTCGTGCACGAAGAGACCCAGTACTTC

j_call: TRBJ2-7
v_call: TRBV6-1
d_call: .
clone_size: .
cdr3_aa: CASSWTQSTYEQYF
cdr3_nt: TGTGCCAGCAGCTGGACGCAGTCAACCTACGAGCAGTACTTC

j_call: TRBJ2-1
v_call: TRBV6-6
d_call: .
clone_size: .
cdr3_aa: CASGLTYNEQFF
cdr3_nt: TGTGCTTCCGGCCTAACCTACAATGAGCAGTTCTTC

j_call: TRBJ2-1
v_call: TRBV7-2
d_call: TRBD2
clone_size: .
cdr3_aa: CASSLRSGGAKSNEQFF
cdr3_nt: TGTGCCAGCAGCTTAAGGAGCGGGGGGGCTAAATCCAATGAGCAGTTCTTC

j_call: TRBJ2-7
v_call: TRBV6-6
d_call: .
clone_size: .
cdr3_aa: CASSPDPGQSYEQYF
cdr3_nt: TGTGCCAGCAGTCCGGACCCCGGACAGTCCTACGAGCAGTACTTC

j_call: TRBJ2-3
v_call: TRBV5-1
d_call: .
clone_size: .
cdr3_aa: CASQLFYGDTQYF
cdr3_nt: TGCGCCAGCCAGCTCTTTTATGGGGATACGCAGTATTTT

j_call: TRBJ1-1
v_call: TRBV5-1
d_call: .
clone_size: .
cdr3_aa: CASSSGPWSTEAFF
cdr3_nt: TGCGCCAGCAGCTCGGGACCGTGGAGCACTGAAGCTTTCTTT

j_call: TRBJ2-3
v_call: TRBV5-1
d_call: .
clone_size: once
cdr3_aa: CASSSSGGATDTQYF
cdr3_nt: TGCGCCAGCAGCTCCTCCGGGGGAGCCACAGATACGCAGTATTTT

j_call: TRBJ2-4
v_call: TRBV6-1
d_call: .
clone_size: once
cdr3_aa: CASSEGGARLAKNIQYF
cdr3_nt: TGTGCCAGCAGTGAAGGCGGGGCCCGGTTAGCCAAAAACATTCAGTACTTC

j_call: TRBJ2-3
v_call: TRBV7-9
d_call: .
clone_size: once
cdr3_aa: CASSTRADTQYF
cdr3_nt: TGTGCCAGCAGCACACGGGCAGATACGCAGTATTTT

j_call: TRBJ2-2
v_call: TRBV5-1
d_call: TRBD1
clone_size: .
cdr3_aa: CASSLEGAGTGELFF
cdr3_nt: TGCGCCAGCAGCCTTGAGGGGGCAGGAACCGGGGAGCTGTTTTTT

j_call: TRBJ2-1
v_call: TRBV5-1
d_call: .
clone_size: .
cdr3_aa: CACRTNAYNEQFF
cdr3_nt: TGCGCCTGCCGGACAAACGCCTACAATGAGCAGTTCTTC

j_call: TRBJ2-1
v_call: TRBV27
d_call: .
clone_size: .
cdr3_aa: CASSFTTGKPNNEQFF
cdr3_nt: TGTGCCAGCAGTTTCACTACAGGGAAGCCCAACAATGAGCAGTTCTTC

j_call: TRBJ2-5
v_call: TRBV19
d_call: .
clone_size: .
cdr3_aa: CASSGPGATQYF
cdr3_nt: TGTGCCAGTAGTGGGCCTGGGGCGACCCAGTACTTC

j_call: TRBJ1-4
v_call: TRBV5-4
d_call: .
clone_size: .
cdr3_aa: CASSEGSGGGSEKLFF
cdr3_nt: TGTGCCAGCAGCGAAGGTTCGGGGGGCGGGAGTGAAAAACTGTTTTTT

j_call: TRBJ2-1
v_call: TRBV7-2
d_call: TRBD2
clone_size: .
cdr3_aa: CASSLPSGGAWEQFF
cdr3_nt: TGTGCCAGCAGCTTACCTAGCGGGGGGGCCTGGGAGCAGTTCTTC

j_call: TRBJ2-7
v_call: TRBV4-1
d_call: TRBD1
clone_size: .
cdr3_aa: CASSHRTGSYEQYF
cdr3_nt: TGTGCCAGCAGCCACAGGACAGGCTCCTACGAGCAGTACTTC

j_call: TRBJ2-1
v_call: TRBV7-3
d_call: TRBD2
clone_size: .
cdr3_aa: CASSSGSSSYNEQFF
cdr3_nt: TGTGCCAGCAGTAGCGGGAGTAGCTCCTACAATGAGCAGTTCTTC

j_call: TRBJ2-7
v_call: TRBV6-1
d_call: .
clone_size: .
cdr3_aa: CASSEAGGEQYF
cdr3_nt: TGTGCCAGCAGTGAAGCAGGGGGCGAGCAGTACTTC

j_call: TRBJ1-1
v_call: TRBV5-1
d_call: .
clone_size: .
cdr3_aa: CASKIGVNTEAFF
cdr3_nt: TGCGCCAGCAAGATTGGGGTGAACACTGAAGCTTTCTTT

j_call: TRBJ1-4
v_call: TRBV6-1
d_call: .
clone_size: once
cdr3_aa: CASSEAAGRNEKLFF
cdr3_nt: TGTGCCAGCAGTGAAGCAGCGGGGAGGAATGAAAAACTGTTTTTT

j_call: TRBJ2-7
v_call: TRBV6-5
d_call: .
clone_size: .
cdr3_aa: CASSYGVGGYEQYF
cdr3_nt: TGTGCCAGCAGTTATGGTGTAGGGGGCTACGAGCAGTACTTC

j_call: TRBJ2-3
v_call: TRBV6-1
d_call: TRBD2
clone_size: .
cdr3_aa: CASSGTSGSPTDTQYF
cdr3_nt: TGTGCCAGCAGTGGGACTAGCGGGAGTCCCACAGATACGCAGTATTTT

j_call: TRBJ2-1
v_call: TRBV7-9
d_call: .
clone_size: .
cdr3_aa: CASSSDGDEQFF
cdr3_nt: TGTGCCAGCAGCTCGGACGGGGATGAGCAGTTCTTC

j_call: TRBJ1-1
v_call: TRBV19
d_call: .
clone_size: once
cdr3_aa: CASSSTGIPEAFF
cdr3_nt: TGTGCCAGTAGTTCTACAGGTATTCCTGAAGCTTTCTTT

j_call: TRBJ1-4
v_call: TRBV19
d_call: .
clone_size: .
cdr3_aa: CASSQGHPSLFF
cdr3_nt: TGTGCCAGTTCTCAGGGACATCCGTCGCTGTTTTTT

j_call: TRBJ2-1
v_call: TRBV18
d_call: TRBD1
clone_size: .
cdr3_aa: CASSPPTGTGVYNEQFF
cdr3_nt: TGTGCCAGCTCACCACCCACCGGGACAGGGGTCTACAATGAGCAGTTCTTC

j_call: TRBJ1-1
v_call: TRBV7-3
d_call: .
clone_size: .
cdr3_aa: CASSWATNTEAFF
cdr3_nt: TGTGCCAGCAGTTGGGCCACGAACACTGAAGCTTTCTTT

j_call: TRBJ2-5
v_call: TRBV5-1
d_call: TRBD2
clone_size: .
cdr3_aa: CASSPPSLSRGGQETQYF
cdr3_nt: TGCGCCAGCAGCCCCCCCTCACTCTCGCGGGGGGGCCAGGAGACCCAGTACTTC

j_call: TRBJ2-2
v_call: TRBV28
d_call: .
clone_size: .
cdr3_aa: CASSGHGSNTGELFF
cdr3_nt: TGTGCCAGCAGTGGACATGGTTCGAACACCGGGGAGCTGTTTTTT